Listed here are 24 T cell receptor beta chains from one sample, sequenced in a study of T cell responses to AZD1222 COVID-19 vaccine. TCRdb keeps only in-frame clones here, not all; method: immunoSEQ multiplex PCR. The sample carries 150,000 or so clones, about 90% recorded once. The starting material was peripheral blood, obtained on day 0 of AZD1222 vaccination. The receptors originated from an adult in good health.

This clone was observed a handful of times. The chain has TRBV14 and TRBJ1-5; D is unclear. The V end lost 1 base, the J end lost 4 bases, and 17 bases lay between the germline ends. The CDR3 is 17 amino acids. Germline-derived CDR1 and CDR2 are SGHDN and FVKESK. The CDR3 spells CASSQVRVVQTNQPQHF. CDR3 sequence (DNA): TGTGCCAGCAGCCAAGTCCGGGTAGTACAAACTAATCAGCCCCAGCATTTT. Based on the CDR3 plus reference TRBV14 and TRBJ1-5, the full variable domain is EAGVTQFPSHSVIEKGQTVTLRCDPISGHDNLYWYRRVMGKEIKFLLHFVKESKQDESGMPNNRFLAERTGGTYSTLKVQPAELEDSGVYFCASSQVRVVQTNQPQHFGDGTRLSIL.

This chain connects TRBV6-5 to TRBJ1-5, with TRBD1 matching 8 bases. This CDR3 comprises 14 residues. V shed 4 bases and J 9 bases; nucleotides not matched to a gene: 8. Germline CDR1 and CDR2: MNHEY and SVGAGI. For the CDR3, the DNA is TGTGCCAGCAGTTCGACAGGGGACGGTGCGCCCCAGCATTTT. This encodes CASSSTGDGAPQHF.

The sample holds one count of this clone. The CDR3 loop is CASSDAGTSGYNEQFF. The CDR3 DNA sequence: TGTGCCAGCAGTGACGCTGGGACTAGCGGCTACAATGAGCAGTTCTTC. The rearrangement links TRBV6-4 to TRBJ2-1; 11 nucleotides match TRBD2. Germline V gene sequence: CDR1 MRHNA, CDR2 SNTAGT. There are 16 residues in the CDR3. The junction had 3 bases not matched to a gene; V was cut back by 2 bases and J by 3 bases.

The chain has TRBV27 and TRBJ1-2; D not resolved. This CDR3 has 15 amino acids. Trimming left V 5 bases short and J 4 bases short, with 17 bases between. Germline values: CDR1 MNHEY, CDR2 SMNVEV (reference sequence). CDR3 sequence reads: CASSPYRPGPYGYTF. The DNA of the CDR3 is TGTGCCAGCAGTCCCTATCGTCCAGGCCCCTATGGCTACACCTTC.

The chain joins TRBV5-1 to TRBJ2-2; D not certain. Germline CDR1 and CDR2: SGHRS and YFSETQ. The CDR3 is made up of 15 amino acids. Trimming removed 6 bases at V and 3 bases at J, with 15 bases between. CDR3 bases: TGCGCCAGCACTCACGGCACCCGTGACACCGGGGAGCTGTTTTTT. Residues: CASTHGTRDTGELFF.

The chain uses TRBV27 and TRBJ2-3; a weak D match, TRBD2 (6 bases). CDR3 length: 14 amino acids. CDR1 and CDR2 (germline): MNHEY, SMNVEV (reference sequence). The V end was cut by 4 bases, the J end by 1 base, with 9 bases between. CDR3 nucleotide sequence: TGTGCCAGCAGTTCGGGACTCCGCACAGATACGCAGTATTTT. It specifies CASSSGLRTDTQYF.

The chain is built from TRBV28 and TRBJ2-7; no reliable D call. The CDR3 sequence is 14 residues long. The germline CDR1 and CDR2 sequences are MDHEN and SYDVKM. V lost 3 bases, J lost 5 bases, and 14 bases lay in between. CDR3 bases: TGTGCCAGCAGTTTTTCCCGCGCAACCCACGAGCAGTACTTC. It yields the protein CASSFSRATHEQYF.

The CDR3, as DNA: TGTGCCAGCAGCCCGGGGGGAGCCTACGAGCAGTACTTC. Its protein is CASSPGGAYEQYF. The J gene is TRBJ2-7, the V gene TRBV5-4, with TRBD2 matching over 7 bases. The CDR3 contains 13 residues. J lost 2 bases, V lost 4 bases, and 3 bases had no gene match. Germline V CDR1 and CDR2: SGHNT, YYREEE (reference sequence).

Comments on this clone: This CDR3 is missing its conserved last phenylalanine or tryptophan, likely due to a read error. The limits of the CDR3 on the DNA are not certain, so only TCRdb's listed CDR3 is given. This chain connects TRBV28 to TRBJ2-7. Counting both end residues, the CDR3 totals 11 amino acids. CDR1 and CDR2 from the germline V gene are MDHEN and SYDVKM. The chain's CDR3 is CASSSVGSGVL.

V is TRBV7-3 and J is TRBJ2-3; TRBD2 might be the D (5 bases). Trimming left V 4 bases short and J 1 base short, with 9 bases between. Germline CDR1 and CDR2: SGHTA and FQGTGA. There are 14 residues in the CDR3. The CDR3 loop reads CASSSLGGTDTQYF. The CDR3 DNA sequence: TGTGCCAGCAGCTCCCTCGGGGGCACAGATACGCAGTATTTT. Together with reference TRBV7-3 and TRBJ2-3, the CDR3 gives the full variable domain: GAGVSQTPSNKVTEKGKYVELRCDPISGHTALYWYRQSLGQGPEFLIYFQGTGAADDSGLPNDRFFAVRPEGSVSTLKIQRTERGDSAVYLCASSSLGGTDTQYFGPGTRLTVL.

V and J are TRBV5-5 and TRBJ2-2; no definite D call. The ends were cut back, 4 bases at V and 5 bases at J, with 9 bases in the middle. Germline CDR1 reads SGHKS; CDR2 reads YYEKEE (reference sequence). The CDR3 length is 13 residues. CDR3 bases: TGTGCCAGCAGCGCCGGTGGGACCGGGGAGCTGTTTTTT. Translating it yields CASSAGGTGELFF. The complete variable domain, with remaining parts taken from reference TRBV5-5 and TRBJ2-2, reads DAGVTQSPTHLIKTRGQQVTLRCSPISGHKSVSWYQQVLGQGPQFIFQYYEKEERGRGNFPDRFSARQFPNYSSELNVNALLLGDSALYLCASSAGGTGELFFGEGSRLTVL.

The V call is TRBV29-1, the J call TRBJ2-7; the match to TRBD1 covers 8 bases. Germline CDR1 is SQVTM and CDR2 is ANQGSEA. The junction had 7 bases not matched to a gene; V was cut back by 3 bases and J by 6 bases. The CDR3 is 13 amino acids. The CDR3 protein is CSVDVQGASEQYF. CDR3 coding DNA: TGCAGCGTTGACGTGCAGGGGGCGAGCGAGCAGTACTTC.

This CDR3 reads CAISPGTGLPNTEAFF. For the CDR3, the DNA is TGTGCCATCAGTCCCGGGACAGGACTCCCGAACACTGAAGCTTTCTTT. J is TRBJ1-1 and V is TRBV10-3; TRBD1 matches at 8 bases. The CDR3 has 16 residues. V was clipped by 5 bases and J by 1 base; unmatched bases: 9. Germline V gene lookup returns CDR1 ENHRY and CDR2 SYGVKD.

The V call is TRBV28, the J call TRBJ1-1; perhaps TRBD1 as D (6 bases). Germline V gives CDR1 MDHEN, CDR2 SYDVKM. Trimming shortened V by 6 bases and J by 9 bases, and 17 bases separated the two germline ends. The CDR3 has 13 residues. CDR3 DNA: TGTGCCAGCAGCCGTCTGGACAGACCTCAAGCTTTCTTT. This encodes CASSRLDRPQAFF. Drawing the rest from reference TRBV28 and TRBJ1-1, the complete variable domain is DVKVTQSSRYLVKRTGEKVFLECVQDMDHENMFWYRQDPGLGLRLIYFSYDVKMKEKGDIPEGYSVSREKKERFSLILESASTNQTSMYLCASSRLDRPQAFFGQGTRLTVV.

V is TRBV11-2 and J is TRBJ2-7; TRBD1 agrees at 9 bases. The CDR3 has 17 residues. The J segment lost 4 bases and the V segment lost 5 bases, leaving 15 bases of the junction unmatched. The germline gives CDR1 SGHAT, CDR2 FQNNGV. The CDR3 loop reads CASSSYGPGTGHYEQYF. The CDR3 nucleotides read TGTGCCAGCAGCAGTTATGGCCCTGGGACAGGGCATTACGAGCAGTACTTC. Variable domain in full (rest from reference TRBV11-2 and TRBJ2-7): EAGVAQSPRYKIIEKRQSVAFWCNPISGHATLYWYQQILGQGPKLLIQFQNNGVVDDSQLPKDRFSAERLKGVDSTLKIQPAKLEDSAVYLCASSSYGPGTGHYEQYFGPGTRLTVT.

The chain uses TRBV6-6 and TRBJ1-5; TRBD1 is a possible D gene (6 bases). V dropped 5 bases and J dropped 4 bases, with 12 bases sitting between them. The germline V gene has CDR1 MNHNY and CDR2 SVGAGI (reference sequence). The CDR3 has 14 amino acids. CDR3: CASSPGQLNQPQHF. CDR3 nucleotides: TGTGCCAGCAGTCCGGGACAACTTAATCAGCCCCAGCATTTT.

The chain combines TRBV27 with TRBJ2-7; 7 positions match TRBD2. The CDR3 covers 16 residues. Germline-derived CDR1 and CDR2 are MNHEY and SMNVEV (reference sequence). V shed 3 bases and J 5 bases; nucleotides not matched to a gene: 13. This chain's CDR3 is CASSFRGGLAGNEQYF. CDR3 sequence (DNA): TGTGCCAGCAGTTTCCGAGGCGGTTTAGCGGGTAACGAGCAGTACTTC.

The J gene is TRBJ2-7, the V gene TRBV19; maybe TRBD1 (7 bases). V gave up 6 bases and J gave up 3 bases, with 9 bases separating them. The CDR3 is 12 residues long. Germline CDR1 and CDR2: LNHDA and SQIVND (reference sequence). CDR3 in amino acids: CASSRGDYEQYF. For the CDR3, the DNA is TGTGCCAGTAGCAGGGGGGACTACGAGCAGTACTTC.

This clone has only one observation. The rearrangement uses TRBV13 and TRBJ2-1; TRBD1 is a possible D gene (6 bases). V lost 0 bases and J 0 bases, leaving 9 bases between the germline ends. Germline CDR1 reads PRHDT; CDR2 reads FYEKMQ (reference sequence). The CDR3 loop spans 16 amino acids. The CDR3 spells CASSLGPDSSYNEQFF. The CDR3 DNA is TGTGCCAGCAGCTTAGGACCGGACAGCTCCTACAATGAGCAGTTCTTC. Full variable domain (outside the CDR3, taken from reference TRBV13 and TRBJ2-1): AAGVIQSPRHLIKEKRETATLKCYPIPRHDTVYWYQQGPGQDPQFLISFYEKMQSDKGSIPDRFSAQQFSDYHSELNMSSLELGDSALYFCASSLGPDSSYNEQFFGPGTRLTVL.

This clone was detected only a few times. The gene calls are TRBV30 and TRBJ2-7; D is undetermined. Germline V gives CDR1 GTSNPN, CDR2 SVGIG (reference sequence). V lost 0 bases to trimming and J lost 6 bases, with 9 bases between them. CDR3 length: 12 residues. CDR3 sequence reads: CAWSVVSGEQYF. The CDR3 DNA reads TGTGCCTGGAGTGTTGTTTCGGGCGAGCAGTACTTC.

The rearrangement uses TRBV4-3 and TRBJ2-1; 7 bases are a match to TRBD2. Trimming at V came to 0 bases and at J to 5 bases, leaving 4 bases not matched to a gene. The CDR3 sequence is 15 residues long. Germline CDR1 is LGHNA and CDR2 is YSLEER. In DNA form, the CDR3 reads TGCGCCAGCAGCCAAGATTGGACTAGAAACAATGAGCAGTTCTTC. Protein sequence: CASSQDWTRNNEQFF.

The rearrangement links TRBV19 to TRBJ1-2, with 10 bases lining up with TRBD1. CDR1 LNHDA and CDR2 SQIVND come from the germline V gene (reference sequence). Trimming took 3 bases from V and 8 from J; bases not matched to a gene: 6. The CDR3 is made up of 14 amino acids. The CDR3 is CASSMGRQGAGYTF. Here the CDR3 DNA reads TGTGCCAGTAGTATGGGTAGACAGGGGGCCGGCTACACCTTC. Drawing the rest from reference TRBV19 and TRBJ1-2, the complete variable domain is DGGITQSPKYLFRKEGQNVTLSCEQNLNHDAMYWYRQDPGQGLRLIYYSQIVNDFQKGDIAEGYSVSREKKESFPLTVTSAQKNPTAFYLCASSMGRQGAGYTFGSGTRLTVV.

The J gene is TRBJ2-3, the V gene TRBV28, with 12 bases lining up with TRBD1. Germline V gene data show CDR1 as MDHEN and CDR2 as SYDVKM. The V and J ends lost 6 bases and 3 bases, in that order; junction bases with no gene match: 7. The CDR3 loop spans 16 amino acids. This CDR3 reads CASRPPGQGATDTQYF. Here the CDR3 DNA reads TGTGCCAGCAGACCACCGGGACAGGGGGCAACAGATACGCAGTATTTT. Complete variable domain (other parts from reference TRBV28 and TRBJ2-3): DVKVTQSSRYLVKRTGEKVFLECVQDMDHENMFWYRQDPGLGLRLIYFSYDVKMKEKGDIPEGYSVSREKKERFSLILESASTNQTSMYLCASRPPGQGATDTQYFGPGTRLTVL.

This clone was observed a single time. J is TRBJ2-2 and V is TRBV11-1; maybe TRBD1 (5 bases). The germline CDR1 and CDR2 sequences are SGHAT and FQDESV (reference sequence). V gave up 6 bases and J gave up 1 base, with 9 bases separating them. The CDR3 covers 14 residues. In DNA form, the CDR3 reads TGTGCCAGCAGGCGTACAGGGAACACCGGGGAGCTGTTTTTT. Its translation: CASRRTGNTGELFF.